These 24 T cell receptor beta chains were all obtained from the same sample, sequenced in a study of T cells in Graves' hyperthyroidism and ophthalmopathy. TCR beta CDR3 sequences were amplified from RNA transcripts. RT-PCR in the first round (using the HTBI primer set) targeted the TCR CDR3. TCRdb processed the multiplex PCR reads anew with MiXCR; each CDR3 protein has one entry. The repertoire includes about 530,000 distinct CDR3 sequences, over 15% of them detected once, and 17% sits in the top ten. The source material was blood. The source of these receptors is a woman aged 18-29 years with Graves' ophthalmopathy.

V and J are TRBV12-3 or TRBV12-4 and TRBJ1-4; 7 bases are a match to TRBD1. The CDR3 is 16 amino acids. J was trimmed by 3 bases and V by 3 bases; bases with no gene match: 7. DNA of the CDR3: TGTGCCAGCAGTTTTGAGGGGGCGCGGGCTAATGAAAAACTGTTTTTT. Its translation is CASSFEGARANEKLFF.

This clonotype was seen only a few times. The chain couples TRBV20-1 to TRBJ2-5, with a tentative D call TRBD2 (7 bases). There are 16 residues in the CDR3. CDR1 and CDR2 (germline): DFQATT, SNEGSKA (reference sequence). The ends were cut back, 2 bases at V and 0 bases at J, with 16 bases in the middle. In DNA form, the CDR3 reads TGCAGTGCTAGACCAGGCAGGGGAGGGTACCAAGAGACCCAGTACTTC. It yields the protein CSARPGRGGYQETQYF.

In this sample, this clonotype turned up many times. V usage is TRBV10-3 and J usage is TRBJ1-1; D is undetermined. Trimming left V 2 bases short and J 3 bases short, with 1 base between. The CDR3 totals 11 residues. In germline, CDR1 is ENHRY, CDR2 SYGVKD. The CDR3 DNA sequence: TGTGCCATCAGTGAGGACACTGAAGCTTTCTTT. Amino acids: CAISEDTEAFF.

The chain recombines TRBV5-1 with TRBJ2-3; a possible D gene is TRBD2 (6 bases). V shed 4 bases and J shed 1 base, with 16 bases lying between them. CDR3 length equals 16 residues. Germline CDR1 and CDR2: SGHRS and YFSETQ. CDR3 protein: CASSLPGGVGTDTQYF. CDR3 in DNA: TGCGCCAGCAGCCTCCCCGGCGGGGTCGGCACAGATACGCAGTATTTT.

This clonotype has a count of ten or more. The gene calls are TRBV12-3 or TRBV12-4 and TRBJ1-2, with D perhaps matching TRBD1 (6 bases). The CDR3 totals 13 residues. Trimming left V 2 bases short and J 4 bases short, with 8 bases between. CDR3 DNA: TGTGCCAGCAGTTTACAGGGGATCTATGGCTACACCTTC. Translation: CASSLQGIYGYTF.

The V and J genes are TRBV30 and TRBJ2-1, with 9 bases that match TRBD1. Germline CDR1 is GTSNPN and CDR2 is SVGIG (reference sequence). The CDR3 contains 11 residues. The V segment lost 6 bases and the J segment 11 bases; nucleotides outside the gene matches: 5. DNA for the CDR3: TGTGCCTGTAGCACAGGGGGCCAGCAGTTCTTC. This encodes CACSTGGQQFF.

This sequence joins TRBV12-3 or TRBV12-4 and TRBJ1-2; D perhaps matches TRBD1 (6 bases). The CDR3 covers 13 residues. Trimming took 6 bases from V and 2 from J, leaving 10 bases between them. CDR3 sequence: CASRPGDNYGYTF. The CDR3 region has the DNA TGTGCCAGCAGGCCAGGGGACAACTATGGCTACACCTTC.

The V gene is TRBV9, the J gene TRBJ2-3; TRBD2 aligns across 7 bases. The CDR3 consists of 15 residues. Germline V gene lookup returns CDR1 SGDLS and CDR2 YYNGEE. The junction had 11 bases not matched to a gene; V was cut back by 4 bases and J by 6 bases. The CDR3 loop is CASSQRDYPSDTQYF. The CDR3 nucleotides read TGTGCCAGCAGCCAACGGGACTACCCTTCGGATACGCAGTATTTT.

This clonotype was counted only a few times. A much larger clone lies one base from this, so it may be a read error. This rearrangement joins TRBV5-1 to TRBJ2-5, with D hard to call. From germline, CDR1 is SGHRS and CDR2 YFSETQ. The length of the CDR3 is 13 residues. In DNA, the CDR3 is TGCGCCAGCAGCTCCTTAACCCAAGAGGCCCAGTACTTC. It yields the protein CASSSLTQEAQYF.

This clonotype has just a few counts. The genes are TRBV6-2 or TRBV6-3 and TRBJ2-1; no clear D gene. Trimming took off 3 bases at V and 4 bases at J, with 10 bases between the two ends. CDR1 is MNHEY, CDR2 SVGEGT, per germline. This CDR3 spans 14 amino acids. CDR3 in DNA: TGTGCCAGCAGTTATCGGCTAAATTACAATGAGCAGTTCTTC. It translates to CASSYRLNYNEQFF.

This clonotype was counted many times. V and J are TRBV4-1 and TRBJ1-1, with 9 bases aligning to TRBD1. Germline CDR1 MGHRA, CDR2 YSYEKL. The junction had 6 bases not matched to a gene; V was cut back by 3 bases and J by 4 bases. The CDR3 has 15 residues. The CDR3 reads CASSHWGQGGTEAFF. DNA of the CDR3: TGCGCCAGCAGCCATTGGGGACAGGGTGGCACTGAAGCTTTCTTT.

V and J are TRBV15 and TRBJ1-5; 7 bases are shared with TRBD1. V lost 1 base to trimming and J lost 7 bases; unmatched junction nucleotides: 4. There are 14 residues in the CDR3. CDR1 and CDR2 (germline): LNHNV, YYDKDF (reference sequence). The CDR3 sequence is CATSRASGGQPQHF. The CDR3 region has the DNA TGTGCCACCAGCAGAGCTTCAGGGGGACAGCCCCAGCATTTT. The whole variable domain, remainder taken from reference TRBV15 and TRBJ1-5, is DAMVIQNPRYQVTQFGKPVTLSCSQTLNHNVMYWYQQKSSQAPKLLFHYYDKDFNNEADTPDNFQSRRPNTSFCFLDIRSPGLGDTAMYLCATSRASGGQPQHFGDGTRLSIL.

The sample holds many counts of this clonotype. The gene calls are TRBV20-1 and TRBJ2-4; tentatively, D is TRBD2 (7 bases). Germline-derived CDR1 and CDR2 are DFQATT and SNEGSKA (reference sequence). The CDR3 loop spans 16 amino acids. Between the trimmed V and J ends, which lost 4 bases and 3 bases, there was a span of 19 bases. The CDR3 reads CSAKRDIDIGKNIQYF. Here the CDR3 DNA reads TGCAGTGCTAAGCGGGACATCGATATAGGCAAAAACATTCAGTACTTC.

This chain links TRBV4-1 with TRBJ1-4; TRBD1 aligns across 11 bases. This CDR3 has 15 residues. V lost 4 bases and J lost 7; bases outside the gene matches: 5. Germline V gene sequence: CDR1 MGHRA, CDR2 YSYEKL. CDR3 sequence reads: CASSLSGTGGEKLFF. DNA of the CDR3: TGCGCCAGCAGCCTCTCGGGGACAGGGGGTGAAAAACTGTTTTTT.

This clonotype was seen ten or more times. The chain has TRBV7-9 and TRBJ1-2; a weak D match, TRBD1 (5 bases). Germline-derived CDR1 and CDR2 are SEHNR and FQNEAQ (reference sequence). The length of the CDR3 is 13 residues. V lost 2 bases to trimming and J lost 4 bases, with 8 bases between them. In nucleotides, the CDR3 is TGTGCCAGCAGCTTATACGACAGCTATGGCTACACCTTC. Protein sequence: CASSLYDSYGYTF.

This chain connects TRBV7-9 to TRBJ2-1; D not certain. The CDR3 is made up of 18 amino acids. From germline, CDR1 is SEHNR and CDR2 FQNEAQ (reference sequence). Trimming shortened V by 4 bases and J by 0 bases, and 19 bases separated the two germline ends. CDR3 loop: CASSSYLANKPSYNEQFF. CDR3 DNA sequence: TGTGCCAGCAGCTCGTACCTGGCTAATAAGCCCTCCTACAATGAGCAGTTCTTC.

As regards this clonotype: Given a much more abundant clone one base away, this may be a read error. This chain connects TRBV5-1 to TRBJ2-1, with a tentative D call TRBD2 (6 bases). This CDR3 is built from 15 residues. In germline, CDR1 is SGHRS, CDR2 YFSETQ. The CDR3 sequence is CAGSLSSVAYNEQFF. CDR3 DNA sequence: TGCGCCGGCAGCTTGTCTAGCGTGGCCTACAATGAGCAGTTCTTC.

This clonotype was observed many times. The chain is built from TRBV27 and TRBJ2-3; 10 nucleotides line up with TRBD2. Per germline, CDR1 MNHEY and CDR2 SMNVEV (reference sequence). The CDR3 sequence is 15 residues long. With 5 bases clipped from V and 3 bases from J, the junction kept 5 bases outside the gene matches. CDR3: CASSISGGSTDTQYF. CDR3 nucleotide sequence: TGTGCCAGCAGTATTAGCGGGGGGAGTACAGATACGCAGTATTTT.

This clonotype was recorded many times. The chain combines TRBV4-1 with TRBJ2-5, with a possible D match to TRBD2 (5 bases). Germline CDR1 reads MGHRA; CDR2 reads YSYEKL. This CDR3 region has 17 residues. Trimming removed 4 bases from V and 2 bases from J, with 20 bases in between. The CDR3 reads CASSPRLTSGSQETQYF. The CDR3 DNA is TGCGCCAGCAGCCCCCGGTTGACCTCGGGATCGCAAGAGACCCAGTACTTC.

This chain joins TRBV6-1 and TRBJ2-2, with TRBD2 identical over 14 bases. The length of the CDR3 is 18 residues. Germline V gene lookup returns CDR1 MNHNS and CDR2 SASEGT. V lost 6 bases to trimming and J lost 3 bases; unmatched junction nucleotides: 9. The CDR3: CASSLGTSGRGDTGELFF. The CDR3 DNA is TGTGCCAGCAGCCTCGGGACTAGCGGGAGAGGCGACACCGGGGAGCTGTTTTTT.

This clonotype was counted many times. The chain combines TRBV3-1 with TRBJ1-1, with D unresolved. The ends were cut back, 4 bases at V and 5 bases at J, with 14 bases in the middle. Looked up from germline, CDR1 is LGHDT and CDR2 is YNNKEL (reference sequence). CDR3 length equals 14 residues. The CDR3 is CASSPNLDGTEAFF. The CDR3, as DNA: TGTGCCAGCAGCCCCAACTTGGATGGGACTGAAGCTTTCTTT.

This clonotype was seen ten or more times. V gene TRBV5-5 combines with J gene TRBJ2-7; possibly TRBD1 or TRBD2 for D (5 bases each). The V end lost 2 bases, the J end lost 4 bases, and 10 bases lay between the germline ends. Germline V gives CDR1 SGHKS, CDR2 YYEKEE (reference sequence). This CDR3 is built from 13 residues. DNA for the CDR3: TGTGCCAGCAGCTTTGGGACCGATTACGAGCAGTACTTC. It encodes CASSFGTDYEQYF.

The chain is built from TRBV16 and TRBJ1-1; D not certain. Germline V gene sequence: CDR1 KGHSY, CDR2 FQNENV. With 4 bases removed from V and 0 bases from J, the gap between germline ends came to 12 bases. The CDR3 consists of 15 residues. CDR3 residues: CASSLRGMVNTEAFF. The DNA for the CDR3 is TGTGCCAGCAGCCTAAGAGGCATGGTGAACACTGAAGCTTTCTTT.

This clonotype occurred many times. J is TRBJ2-5 and V is TRBV11-1; 10 nucleotides line up with TRBD2. J gave up 5 bases and V 2 bases, and 8 bases lay outside the gene matches. The CDR3 has 16 amino acids. The V gene's germline CDR1 is SGHAT and CDR2 FQDESV (reference sequence). CDR3 bases: TGTGCCAGCAGCTTACTGCTAGCGGGGGATGAGGAGACCCAGTACTTC. It specifies CASSLLLAGDEETQYF.